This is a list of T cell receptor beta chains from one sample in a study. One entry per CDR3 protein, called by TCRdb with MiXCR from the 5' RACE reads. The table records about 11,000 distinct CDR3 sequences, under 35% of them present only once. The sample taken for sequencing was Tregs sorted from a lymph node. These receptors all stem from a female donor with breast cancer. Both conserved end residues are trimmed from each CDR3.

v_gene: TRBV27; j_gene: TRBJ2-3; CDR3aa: ASSLFVTDTQY
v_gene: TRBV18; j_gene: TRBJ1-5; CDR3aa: ASSGGVRNQPQH
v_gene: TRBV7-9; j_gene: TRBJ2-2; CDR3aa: ASIPGQAKNTGELF
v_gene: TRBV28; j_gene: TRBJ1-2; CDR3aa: ASSGTDSYGYT
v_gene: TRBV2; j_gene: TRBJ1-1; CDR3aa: ASRGDSPEAF
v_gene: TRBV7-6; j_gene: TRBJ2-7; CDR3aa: ASSLAEGIYEQY
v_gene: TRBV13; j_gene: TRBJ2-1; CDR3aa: ASSPTSGKAGEQF
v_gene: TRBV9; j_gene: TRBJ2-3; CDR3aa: ASSVAWLLTDTQY
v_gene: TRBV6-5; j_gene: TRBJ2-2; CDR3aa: ASSYGAGELF
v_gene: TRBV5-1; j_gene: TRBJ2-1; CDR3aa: ASSLVGGIYNEQF
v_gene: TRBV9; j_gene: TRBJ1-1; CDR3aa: ASSPWDREVEAF
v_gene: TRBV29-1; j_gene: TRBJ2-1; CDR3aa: SAIVPYSGSVNNEQF
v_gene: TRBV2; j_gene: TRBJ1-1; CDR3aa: ASSEVGTEAF
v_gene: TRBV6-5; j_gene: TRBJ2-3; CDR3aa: ASSRDSTDTQY
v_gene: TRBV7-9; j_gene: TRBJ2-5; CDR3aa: ASSNPGTGHETQY
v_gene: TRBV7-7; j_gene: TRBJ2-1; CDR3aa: ASSLSGSGYSEQF
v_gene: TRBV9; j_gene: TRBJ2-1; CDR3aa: ASSVSGRASEQF
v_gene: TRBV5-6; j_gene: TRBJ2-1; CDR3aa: ASWGLARDNEQF
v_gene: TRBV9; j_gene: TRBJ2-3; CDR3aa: ASSTAKVLSTDTQY
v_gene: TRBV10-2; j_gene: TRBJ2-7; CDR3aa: ASSGGQTYEQY
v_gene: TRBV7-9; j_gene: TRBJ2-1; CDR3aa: ASSPTAGERLFNEQF
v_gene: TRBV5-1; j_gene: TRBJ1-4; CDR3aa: ASSLGELGEKLF
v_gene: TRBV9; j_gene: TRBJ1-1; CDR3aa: ASSTGTAGTEAF
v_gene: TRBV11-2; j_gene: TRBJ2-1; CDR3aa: ASSLSPAGGVGDEQF
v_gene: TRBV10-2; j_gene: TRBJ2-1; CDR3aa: ASDGWTSSYNEQF
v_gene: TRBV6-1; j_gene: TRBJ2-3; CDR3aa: ASSEFRLALSTDTQY
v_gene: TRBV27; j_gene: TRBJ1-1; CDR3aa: ASSPPTGAEAF
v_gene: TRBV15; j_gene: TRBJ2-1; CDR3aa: ATSGGGVGNEQF
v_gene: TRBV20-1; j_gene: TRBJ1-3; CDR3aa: SAVSGNTIY
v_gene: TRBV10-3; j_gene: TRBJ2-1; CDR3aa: AICKAGSYNEQF
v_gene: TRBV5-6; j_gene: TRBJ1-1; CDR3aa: ASSFGQEGTEAF
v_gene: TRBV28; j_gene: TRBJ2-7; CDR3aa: AVLSGSSYEQY
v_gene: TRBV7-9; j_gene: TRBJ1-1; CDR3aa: ASSLLPAREAF
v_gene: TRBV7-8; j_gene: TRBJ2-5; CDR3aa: ASSLPTSGRPGVQY
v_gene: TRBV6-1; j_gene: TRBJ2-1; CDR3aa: ASSGTSGNLLNEQF
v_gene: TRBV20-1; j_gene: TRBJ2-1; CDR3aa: SAKAVAAGNEQF
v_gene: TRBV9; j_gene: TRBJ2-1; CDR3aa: ASSVGLGTYNEQF
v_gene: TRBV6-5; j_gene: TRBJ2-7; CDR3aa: VSRIPGTTNYEQY
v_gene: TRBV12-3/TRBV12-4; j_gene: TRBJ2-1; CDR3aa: ASGLPGGLQQF
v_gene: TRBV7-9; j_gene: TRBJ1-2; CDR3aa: ASSITGGYT
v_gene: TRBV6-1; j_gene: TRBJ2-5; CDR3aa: ASSLQSQETQY
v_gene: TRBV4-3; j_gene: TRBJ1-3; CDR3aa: ASSQVHRVNSGNTIY
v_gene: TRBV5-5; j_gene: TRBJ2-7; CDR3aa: ASSYSDSYEQY
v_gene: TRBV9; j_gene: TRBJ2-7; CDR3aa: ASSKGYEQY
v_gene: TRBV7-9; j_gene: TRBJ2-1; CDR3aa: ASSLARRGRDEQF
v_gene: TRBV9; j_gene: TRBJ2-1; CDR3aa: ASTPGKSPYNEQF
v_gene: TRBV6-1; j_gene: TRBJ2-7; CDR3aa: ASSEHLGGGQGTYEQY
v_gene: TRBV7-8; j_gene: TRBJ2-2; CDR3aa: ASSLGPSWNTGELF
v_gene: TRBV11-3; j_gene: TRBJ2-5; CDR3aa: ASSLGETQY
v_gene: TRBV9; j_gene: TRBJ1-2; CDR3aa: ASSVDPTSHGYT
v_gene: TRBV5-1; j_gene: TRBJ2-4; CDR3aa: ASSLEHNLNIQY
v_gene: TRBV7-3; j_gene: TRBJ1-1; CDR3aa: ASSLLENTEAF
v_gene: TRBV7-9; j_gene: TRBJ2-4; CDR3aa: ASSLFGRADIQY
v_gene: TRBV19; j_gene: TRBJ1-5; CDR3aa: ASSGGRVDQPQH